This entry features one T cell receptor beta chain sequence. The target antigen is unknown. PCR amplification relied on 60 Vbeta primers (plus 13 Jbeta primers). Repertoires were generated with immunoSEQ multiplex PCR, while TCRdb's copy carries only in-frame clones and drops some. The sample yields 200,000 to 300,000 clones, approximately 84% seen once. The data were taken from a study of cytomegalovirus exposure and HLA in healthy donors. Study-wide results and caveats: Using the classifier, cytomegalovirus status was reportedly diagnosed with high specificity and sensitivity. Generally TCR sequences proved uncommon, though certain public TCRs appeared in numerous donors. In vitro experiments confirmed that a few CMV-associated chains were specific for CMV antigens. Donors were assumed by presence/absence analyses to have roughly uniform sequencing depth.

The sequenced material came from PBMCs. The receptor was derived from a woman aged 40-49 years in good health and CMV-seropositive.

The CDR3 loop reads CASSPSSGVNTGELFF. Written as DNA, the CDR3 is TGTGCCAGCTCACCCTCTAGCGGGGTGAACACCGGGGAGCTGTTTTTT. This chain links TRBV18 with TRBJ2-2, with 9 bases lining up with TRBD2. Germline-derived CDR1 and CDR2 are KGHSH and LQKENI. The CDR3 spans 16 residues. Trimming cost V 3 bases and J 1 base; bases outside gene matches: 3.